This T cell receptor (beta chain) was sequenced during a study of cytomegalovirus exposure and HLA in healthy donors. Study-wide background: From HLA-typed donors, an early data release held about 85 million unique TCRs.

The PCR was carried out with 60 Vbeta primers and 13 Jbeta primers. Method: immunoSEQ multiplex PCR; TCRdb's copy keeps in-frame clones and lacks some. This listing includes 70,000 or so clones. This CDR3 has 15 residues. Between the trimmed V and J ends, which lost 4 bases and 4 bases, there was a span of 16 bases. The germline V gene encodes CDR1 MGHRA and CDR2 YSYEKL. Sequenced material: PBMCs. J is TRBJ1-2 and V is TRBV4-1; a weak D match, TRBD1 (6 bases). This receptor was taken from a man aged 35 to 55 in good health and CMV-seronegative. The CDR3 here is CASSPKDRLGYGYTF. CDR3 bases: TGCGCCAGCAGCCCAAAAGACAGGTTGGGCTATGGCTACACCTTC.